The 14 T cell receptor beta chains given below trace back to one sample, sequenced in a study of blood T cell repertoires in COVID-19. Profiled with immunoSEQ multiplex PCR; TCRdb holds only in-frame clones, not every one. The top ten hold 5.1% of the sample, which has a few hundred thousand clones, 75% to 90% seen once. The sequenced sample was peripheral blood. The receptors were sampled from a human donor in a cohort sampled during active COVID-19.

The rearrangement uses TRBV28 and TRBJ2-7, with TRBD2 matching over 14 bases. CDR3 length: 15 residues. V shed 8 bases and J 5 bases; nucleotides not matched to a gene: 8. Per the germline V gene, CDR1 is MDHEN and CDR2 is SYDVKM. The CDR3 nucleotides are TGTGCCAGCTCCAGGGGGACTAGCGGGAGCAACGAGCAGTACTTC. This codes for CASSRGTSGSNEQYF.

The chain carries TRBV4-3 and TRBJ1-5, with D tentatively TRBD1 (6 bases). CDR3 length equals 15 residues. Trimming took off 1 base at V and 3 bases at J, with 10 bases between the two ends. CDR1 is LGHNA and CDR2 is YSLEER in the germline V gene. CDR3 amino acids: CASSQGGGYNQPQHF. The CDR3 DNA reads as TGCGCCAGCAGCCAAGGGGGGGGCTACAATCAGCCCCAGCATTTT.

V usage is TRBV12-5 and J usage is TRBJ2-2, with unresolved D. Trimming left V 0 bases short and J 8 bases short, with 4 bases between. The CDR3 extends over 12 amino acids. Germline assignment: CDR1 LGHNT and CDR2 FRNRAP. The CDR3 region is CASGLVSGELFF. DNA of the CDR3: TGTGCTAGTGGTTTGGTCTCGGGGGAGCTGTTTTTT. The entire variable domain, with the rest obtained from reference TRBV12-5 and TRBJ2-2, is as follows: DARVTQTPRHKVTEMGQEVTMRCQPILGHNTVFWYRQTMMQGLELLAYFRNRAPLDDSGMPKDRFSAEMPDATLATLKIQPSEPRDSAVYFCASGLVSGELFFGEGSRLTVL.

CDR3 sequence reads: CASSYSRGQKDTEAFF. CDR3 bases: TGTGCCAGCAGTTACAGCCGAGGACAGAAGGACACTGAAGCTTTCTTT. The rearrangement links TRBV28 to TRBJ1-1; D is perhaps TRBD1 (6 bases). This CDR3 is built from 16 residues. V shed 4 bases and J shed 3 bases, with 18 bases lying between them. In germline, CDR1 is MDHEN, CDR2 SYDVKM.

The J gene is TRBJ2-2, the V gene TRBV7-9; 7 nucleotides match TRBD1. CDR3 length: 16 residues. In germline, CDR1 is SEHNR, CDR2 FQNEAQ (reference sequence). Germline trimming cut 5 bases from V and 5 bases from J; bases unmatched to any gene: 11. The CDR3 sequence: CASSPDRPSGTGELFF. The CDR3 bases are TGTGCCAGCAGCCCGGACAGGCCCTCTGGGACCGGGGAGCTGTTTTTT.

The rearrangement joins TRBV6-5 to TRBJ2-6; D not certain. The CDR3 length is 16 residues. Germline-derived CDR1 and CDR2 are MNHEY and SVGAGI. V shed 0 bases and J shed 4 bases, with 10 bases lying between them. The CDR3 protein is CASSYSVVAGANVLTF. CDR3 in DNA: TGTGCCAGCAGTTACTCGGTAGTCGCAGGGGCCAACGTCCTGACTTTC.

The rearrangement links TRBV5-3 to TRBJ2-2; 13 nucleotides align to TRBD2. TRBV5-3 is recorded as an ORF, its role being uncertain. This CDR3 has 22 amino acids. V shed 3 bases, J shed 2 bases, and the junction held 19 bases outside the gene matches. CDR3 in amino acids: CARSSKPQGFTSGRANTGELFF. CDR3 DNA: TGTGCCAGAAGCTCCAAACCGCAGGGTTTCACTAGCGGGAGGGCCAACACCGGGGAGCTGTTTTTT.

CDR3 bases: TGTGCCAGCAGCGCCCGAGGGGGGGAACTCTCCTACGAGCAGTACTTC. Its protein product is CASSARGGELSYEQYF. The chain has TRBV9 and TRBJ2-7, with D tentatively TRBD2 (7 bases). This CDR3 contains 16 residues. CDR1 is SGDLS, CDR2 YYNGEE, per germline. The germline V and J ends were trimmed by 3 bases and 0 bases, with 16 bases remaining between them.

The gene calls are TRBV19 and TRBJ1-5; the D gene is possibly TRBD1 (6 bases). CDR3 length equals 15 residues. The V end lost 6 bases, the J end lost 7 bases, and 19 bases lay between the germline ends. CDR1 LNHDA and CDR2 SQIVND come from the germline V gene (reference sequence). Here the CDR3 DNA reads TGTGCCAGTAGCCTTCCGTCCACAGGGAGCCAGCCCCAGCATTTT. This codes for CASSLPSTGSQPQHF.

V gene TRBV18 combines with J gene TRBJ2-7; the D is unclear. CDR3 size: 13 residues. With 6 bases removed from V and 7 bases from J, the gap between germline ends came to 16 bases. From germline, CDR1 is KGHSH and CDR2 LQKENI. The CDR3, as DNA: TGTGCCAGCTCCCGCTATCCCACCGAAGAGCAGTACTTC. Protein product: CASSRYPTEEQYF. Supplemented by reference TRBV18 and TRBJ2-7, the full variable domain reads NAGVMQNPRHLVRRRGQEARLRCSPMKGHSHVYWYRQLPEEGLKFMVYLQKENIIDESGMPKERFSAEFPKEGPSILRIQQVVRGDSAAYFCASSRYPTEEQYFGPGTRLTVT.

The V call is TRBV27, the J call TRBJ1-1; TRBD1 is a possible D gene (5 bases). Trimming took 5 bases from V and 5 from J, leaving 18 bases between them. Germline CDR1 reads MNHEY; CDR2 reads SMNVEV (reference sequence). There are 15 residues in the CDR3. CDR3 amino acids: CASSSRRRGGTEAFF. Written as DNA, the CDR3 is TGTGCCAGCAGTAGCCGCCGTAGGGGTGGAACTGAAGCTTTCTTT.

The chain combines TRBV3-1 (or the pseudogene TRBV3-2) with TRBJ2-7; maybe TRBD1 (6 bases). The germline V and J ends were trimmed by 4 bases and 6 bases, with 13 bases remaining between them. The CDR3 contains 13 residues. From germline, CDR1 is LGHDT and CDR2 YNNKEL (reference sequence). CDR3 region: CASSPRGLGEQYF. CDR3 DNA: TGTGCCAGCAGCCCCAGGGGTTTGGGCGAGCAGTACTTC.

The chain couples TRBV11-1 to TRBJ2-7, with D tentatively TRBD1 (6 bases). CDR3 length: 14 amino acids. Trimming took 2 bases from V and 9 from J, leaving 17 bases between them. Per the germline V gene, CDR1 is SGHAT and CDR2 is FQDESV (reference sequence). In DNA, the CDR3 is TGTGCCAGCAGCTTATCCCGGGACATGATCGGGCAGTACTTC. It is translated as CASSLSRDMIGQYF.

The J gene is TRBJ2-1, the V gene TRBV3-1 (or the pseudogene TRBV3-2), with 10 bases identical to TRBD2. The CDR3 runs 16 residues. CDR1 and CDR2 from the germline V gene are LGHDT and YNNKEL (reference sequence). V lost 0 bases to trimming and J lost 3 bases; unmatched junction nucleotides: 2. CDR3 nucleotides: TGTGCCAGCAGCCAAGATGGACTAGCGGACTACAATGAGCAGTTCTTC. Translating gives CASSQDGLADYNEQFF.